This T cell receptor beta chain was captured by sequencing in a study of OX40 agonist ivuxolimab in advanced cancers. Findings of the study overall: Partial responders at 0.1-3.0 mg/kg showed near-lowest clonal expansion.

Germline V gene sequence: CDR1 SQVTM, CDR2 ANQGSEA. V was trimmed by 1 base and J by 8 bases, leaving 18 bases between them. This CDR3 has 15 residues. Clones were sequenced by immunoSEQ multiplex PCR, and TCRdb holds only the in-frame ones, with some missing. The sample lists approximately 57,000 clones, around 80% occurring once. As regards this clone: Its antigen is as yet unknown.

If patients had autoimmune disease history or systemic immunosuppression, they were excluded. The timepoints at which blood was sampled were baseline, cycle 4 day 1, and cycle 7 day 1. Specimen: CD4+ or CD8+ T cells sorted from blood, collected in a trial of the OX40 agonist ivuxolimab. The sequence was collected from an adult with an advanced solid tumor such as melanoma, head and neck, liver or kidney cancer. The chain carries TRBV29-1 and TRBJ2-1; D uncertain. CDR3 DNA: TGCAGCGTTGAAGTCCCGGCTAGGCGGCGCGATGAGCAGTTCTTC. Translating it yields CSVEVPARRRDEQFF.